These 32 T cell receptor beta chains came from one sample sequenced in a study of cytomegalovirus exposure and HLA in healthy donors. Primers included in the PCR were 60 Vbeta and 13 Jbeta primers. This table comes from immunoSEQ multiplex PCR, and its TCRdb copy is limited to in-frame clones, with some not included. The sample holds roughly 110,000 clones, less than 80% seen once. Sequenced: PBMCs. The source is a woman in her 30s in good health and CMV-seronegative.

Only a few counts were recorded for this clone. CDR3 DNA: TGTGCCATCAGTGAGACAGGGAGTACCTATGGCTACACCTTC. This codes for CAISETGSTYGYTF. The gene calls are TRBV10-3 and TRBJ1-2; D possibly corresponds to TRBD1 (6 bases). The ends were cut back, 2 bases at V and 4 bases at J, with 11 bases in the middle. Germline-derived CDR1 and CDR2 are ENHRY and SYGVKD. There are 14 residues in the CDR3.

The J gene is TRBJ1-2, the V gene TRBV28; the match to TRBD1 covers 7 bases. The V segment lost 5 bases and the J segment 5 bases; nucleotides outside the gene matches: 8. The CDR3 spans 14 residues. Germline-derived CDR1 and CDR2 are MDHEN and SYDVKM. DNA for the CDR3: TGTGCCAGCAGTCCACAGACAGGGCGTTATGGCTACACCTTC. Translation: CASSPQTGRYGYTF.

This chain joins TRBV28 and TRBJ2-7; 7 bases line up with TRBD2. This CDR3 contains 18 residues. V lost 0 bases, J lost 2 bases, and 13 bases stayed unmatched. Germline CDR1 is MDHEN and CDR2 is SYDVKM. The CDR3 nucleotides are TGTGCCAGCAGTTTATGGGGGAGGGTAGGGGCGGGGGCCTACGAGCAGTACTTC. Protein: CASSLWGRVGAGAYEQYF.

The chain has TRBV9 and TRBJ2-1; 11 bases are shared with TRBD1. Germline-derived CDR1 and CDR2 are SGDLS and YYNGEE. CDR3 size: 16 residues. The trim removed 0 bases at V and 10 bases at J, leaving 9 bases unmatched. CDR3 sequence (DNA): TGTGCCAGCAGCGTAGCTACCGCCGGGACAGGGGGGGAGCAGTTCTTC. Protein product: CASSVATAGTGGEQFF.

The genes are TRBV30 and TRBJ1-4; 8 positions agree with TRBD1. CDR3 length: 15 amino acids. Germline trimming cut 1 base from V and 5 bases from J; bases unmatched to any gene: 6. Germline CDR1 is GTSNPN and CDR2 is SVGIG (reference sequence). Here the CDR3 reads CAWSDRQGRNEKLFF. The CDR3 DNA sequence: TGTGCCTGGAGTGACCGACAGGGGCGAAATGAAAAACTGTTTTTT.

This clone was picked up a small number of times. This chain uses TRBV6-1 with TRBJ1-6; TRBD1 aligns across 7 bases. Germline CDR1 and CDR2: MNHNS and SASEGT. Losses at the gene ends were 4 bases for V and 6 bases for J; bases not matched to a gene: 3. This CDR3 has 14 amino acids. The CDR3 nucleotides are TGTGCCAGCAGTGCGGACAGGAGTAATTCACCCCTCCACTTT. It encodes CASSADRSNSPLHF.

The chain joins TRBV5-1 to TRBJ1-2; TRBD1 is a possible D gene (6 bases). This CDR3 is 13 amino acids long. V lost 3 bases and J lost 5, with 11 bases in between. CDR1 is SGHRS, CDR2 YFSETQ, per germline. The CDR3 here is CASSSDSFYGYTF. CDR3 coding DNA: TGCGCCAGCAGCTCGGACAGCTTTTATGGCTACACCTTC.

This chain connects TRBV7-2 to TRBJ2-1, with 8 nucleotides matching TRBD2. Germline V gene data show CDR1 as SGHTA and CDR2 as FQGNSA. Trimming removed 5 bases from V and 5 bases from J; junction bases left unmatched: 8. The CDR3 has 15 residues. DNA for the CDR3: TGTGCCAGCAGCCCTTTAGCGGGAAGCAACAATGAGCAGTTCTTC. This gives the protein CASSPLAGSNNEQFF.

This chain's CDR3 is CAAGVGNSPLHF. Written as DNA, the CDR3 is TGTGCCGCGGGGGTGGGGAATTCACCCCTCCACTTT. This chain uses TRBV10-3 with TRBJ1-6, with a weak D call TRBD1 (5 bases). The germline V gene has CDR1 ENHRY and CDR2 SYGVKD. With 11 bases removed from V and 7 bases from J, the gap between germline ends came to 12 bases. The CDR3 is made up of 12 amino acids.

This CDR3 is CASSIDTPSSYEQYF. CDR3 coding DNA: TGTGCCAGCAGTATTGACACGCCGAGCTCCTACGAGCAGTACTTC. V and J are TRBV2 and TRBJ2-7; D is ambiguous. Looked up from germline, CDR1 is SNHLY and CDR2 is FYNNEI. The CDR3 extends over 15 amino acids. V shed 5 bases and J shed 0 bases, with 14 bases lying between them. Complete variable domain (other parts from reference TRBV2 and TRBJ2-7): EPEVTQTPSHQVTQMGQEVILRCVPISNHLYFYWYRQILGQKVEFLVSFYNNEISEKSEIFDDQFSVERPDGSNFTLKIRSTKLEDSAMYFCASSIDTPSSYEQYFGPGTRLTVT.

J is TRBJ2-7 and V is TRBV6-5; perhaps TRBD2 as D (6 bases). The CDR3 is 14 residues long. V was trimmed by 2 bases and J by 0 bases, leaving 8 bases between them. The germline V gene encodes CDR1 MNHEY and CDR2 SVGAGI. CDR3 in amino acids: CASSYGTDSYEQYF. CDR3 coding DNA: TGTGCCAGCAGTTACGGGACTGACTCCTACGAGCAGTACTTC.

The chain joins TRBV7-8 to TRBJ2-6; maybe TRBD2 (5 bases). The CDR3 is 17 amino acids. V was clipped by 5 bases and J by 4 bases, with 18 bases between them. Per the germline V gene, CDR1 is SGHVS and CDR2 is FQNEAQ. CDR3 loop: CASSHRAAVAGANVLTF. In DNA, the CDR3 is TGTGCCAGCAGCCATCGCGCAGCGGTGGCCGGGGCCAACGTCCTGACTTTC.

The CDR3 nucleotides read TGTGCCAGCAGCCCCGGGACAGGCACAGATACGCAGTATTTT. As protein: CASSPGTGTDTQYF. The J gene is TRBJ2-3, the V gene TRBV7-9, with 7 bases aligning to TRBD1. The germline CDR1 and CDR2 sequences are SEHNR and FQNEAQ (reference sequence). The CDR3 covers 14 residues. The V segment lost 5 bases and the J segment 1 base; nucleotides outside the gene matches: 3.

The V gene is TRBV4-3, the J gene TRBJ2-3; 7 bases line up with TRBD2. Germline V gene data show CDR1 as LGHNA and CDR2 as YSLEER. The CDR3 extends over 14 amino acids. Trimming took 2 bases from V and 5 from J; bases not matched to a gene: 4. The CDR3: CASSQILAEDTQYF. In DNA, the CDR3 is TGCGCCAGCAGCCAAATCCTAGCGGAAGATACGCAGTATTTT.

The chain is built from TRBV6-1 and TRBJ1-5; TRBD1 matches at 9 bases. The length of the CDR3 is 14 residues. The V segment lost 7 bases and the J segment 7 bases; nucleotides outside the gene matches: 8. CDR1 is MNHNS and CDR2 is SASEGT in the germline V gene. CDR3: CASNTGGAGQPQHF. For the CDR3, the DNA is TGTGCCAGCAATACAGGGGGCGCGGGGCAGCCCCAGCATTTT.

The rearrangement uses TRBV18 and TRBJ1-1, with a possible D match to TRBD1 (5 bases). This CDR3 contains 14 residues. Germline CDR1 is KGHSH and CDR2 is LQKENI. Trimming removed 2 bases from V and 1 base from J, with 8 bases in between. CDR3 loop: CASSPTDRNTEAFF. CDR3 nucleotide sequence: TGTGCCAGCTCACCAACCGACAGGAACACTGAAGCTTTCTTT.

This sequence joins TRBV9 and TRBJ1-2, with TRBD1 as a possible D gene (5 bases). CDR3 size: 15 residues. Germline CDR1 is SGDLS and CDR2 is YYNGEE. Between the trimmed V and J ends, which lost 3 bases and 3 bases, there was a span of 15 bases. CDR3 sequence (DNA): TGTGCCAGCAGCGGCGGGACGGATTTGTACTATGGCTACACCTTC. Its protein product is CASSGGTDLYYGYTF.

This clone was counted a few times. The chain uses TRBV19 and TRBJ2-3; D is possibly TRBD2 (5 bases). CDR1 and CDR2 (germline): LNHDA, SQIVND (reference sequence). The CDR3 totals 12 residues. Trimming removed 3 bases at V and 8 bases at J, with 9 bases between. CDR3 protein: CASSIWGATQYF. The DNA of the CDR3 is TGTGCCAGTAGTATCTGGGGAGCTACGCAGTATTTT.

This clone was observed once. J is TRBJ1-6 and V is TRBV11-2; 9 bases are shared with TRBD1. Looked up from germline, CDR1 is SGHAT and CDR2 is FQNNGV. The CDR3 spans 15 residues. V gave up 6 bases and J gave up 9 bases; unmatched junction bases: 9. DNA of the CDR3: TGTGCCAGCAGACCGGGTGGGACAGGGCGTTCACCCCTCCACTTT. Protein sequence: CASRPGGTGRSPLHF.

The V and J genes are TRBV28 and TRBJ2-7; maybe TRBD1 (6 bases). The CDR3 is 13 residues long. The germline V gene encodes CDR1 MDHEN and CDR2 SYDVKM. Trimming removed 10 bases from V and 1 base from J, with 14 bases in between. The CDR3 spells CATGLRGSYEQYF. The CDR3 DNA sequence: TGTGCCACCGGACTCAGGGGATCCTACGAGCAGTACTTC.

The chain recombines TRBV15 with TRBJ2-1, with 10 bases that match TRBD2. CDR1 and CDR2 (germline): LNHNV, YYDKDF (reference sequence). V shed 1 base and J 10 bases; nucleotides not matched to a gene: 10. CDR3 length: 16 residues. CDR3 nucleotide sequence: TGTGCCACCAGCAGAGGGGAGCTAGCGGGAGCGGAAGAGCAGTTCTTC. The encoded protein is CATSRGELAGAEEQFF.

DNA for the CDR3: TGTGCCAGCAGCCCCGCACTAGCGTACAATGAGCAGTTCTTC. It specifies CASSPALAYNEQFF. The V gene is TRBV7-2, the J gene TRBJ2-1, with 7 positions matching TRBD2. Losses at the gene ends were 5 bases for V and 4 bases for J; bases not matched to a gene: 5. The CDR3 runs to 14 residues. CDR1 is SGHTA and CDR2 is FQGNSA in the germline V gene.

The V gene is TRBV14, the J gene TRBJ2-7, with D perhaps TRBD2 (5 bases). Trimming removed 1 base at V and 5 bases at J, with 12 bases between. The CDR3 sequence is 14 residues long. In germline, CDR1 is SGHDN, CDR2 FVKESK. The CDR3 bases are TGTGCCAGCAGCCAAGTATGGCTAGCCCACGAGCAGTACTTC. Translated, it gives CASSQVWLAHEQYF.

The chain uses TRBV25-1 and TRBJ2-7, with D possibly being TRBD1 (6 bases). CDR1 MGHDK and CDR2 SYGVNS come from the germline V gene. The CDR3 is made up of 14 amino acids. Trimming cost V 6 bases and J 3 bases, with 15 bases left between them. This chain's CDR3 is CASSGDTGRYEQYF. CDR3 sequence (DNA): TGTGCCAGCAGCGGGGACACAGGGCGCTACGAGCAGTACTTC.

This clone showed up just a few times. This chain connects TRBV28 to TRBJ2-1; 12 positions match TRBD2. The CDR3 length is 14 residues. CDR1 is MDHEN, CDR2 SYDVKM, per germline. J lost 12 bases, V lost 2 bases, and 5 bases had no gene match. CDR3 DNA sequence: TGTGCCAGCAGTTTACCTAGCGGGAGGGTGGTGCAGTTCTTC. This codes for CASSLPSGRVVQFF.

The CDR3 nucleotides read TGTGCCAGTAGGGCAGGGGGAAGCACAGATACGCAGTATTTT. Translating gives CASRAGGSTDTQYF. The chain is built from TRBV19 and TRBJ2-3; 7 bases map to TRBD1. There are 14 residues in the CDR3. Germline CDR1 and CDR2: LNHDA and SQIVND (reference sequence). Trimming removed 6 bases from V and 0 bases from J; junction bases left unmatched: 3.

The chain is built from TRBV11-1 and TRBJ2-1; 7 bases match TRBD2. CDR1 and CDR2 from the germline V gene are SGHAT and FQDESV (reference sequence). The V gene end was trimmed by 5 bases and the J gene end by 0 bases; junction bases not matched to a gene: 7. CDR3 length: 16 amino acids. The CDR3 loop is CASSVASGGSYNEQFF. The DNA for the CDR3 is TGTGCCAGCAGCGTCGCTAGCGGCGGCTCCTACAATGAGCAGTTCTTC.

The genes are TRBV5-1 and TRBJ2-5; a possible D gene is TRBD2 (5 bases). The CDR3 runs to 13 residues. CDR1 is SGHRS and CDR2 is YFSETQ in the germline V gene. Deletions cut 4 bases from V and 1 base from J, with 8 bases between. The CDR3 bases are TGCGCCAGCAGCGTAGGGAGCCAAGAGACCCAGTACTTC. Its protein product is CASSVGSQETQYF.

This clone was seen a few times. The gene calls are TRBV28 and TRBJ1-4, with no clear D. The CDR3 consists of 14 residues. The germline CDR1 and CDR2 sequences are MDHEN and SYDVKM. V dropped 3 bases and J dropped 3 bases, with 8 bases sitting between them. Here the CDR3 reads CASSFAGANEKLFF. The CDR3 bases are TGTGCCAGCAGTTTCGCCGGGGCTAATGAAAAACTGTTTTTT. The whole variable domain, remainder taken from reference TRBV28 and TRBJ1-4, is DVKVTQSSRYLVKRTGEKVFLECVQDMDHENMFWYRQDPGLGLRLIYFSYDVKMKEKGDIPEGYSVSREKKERFSLILESASTNQTSMYLCASSFAGANEKLFFGSGTQLSVL.

The V gene is TRBV2, the J gene TRBJ1-5; the D gene is possibly TRBD1 (5 bases). V dropped 5 bases and J dropped 3 bases, with 14 bases sitting between them. The CDR3 runs to 15 residues. The germline gives CDR1 SNHLY, CDR2 FYNNEI. The CDR3 coding sequence is TGTGCCAGCAGTACCCAGGGTTTTGACAATCAGCCCCAGCATTTT. As protein: CASSTQGFDNQPQHF. Full variable domain (outside the CDR3, taken from reference TRBV2 and TRBJ1-5): EPEVTQTPSHQVTQMGQEVILRCVPISNHLYFYWYRQILGQKVEFLVSFYNNEISEKSEIFDDQFSVERPDGSNFTLKIRSTKLEDSAMYFCASSTQGFDNQPQHFGDGTRLSIL.

The V gene is TRBV7-6, the J gene TRBJ2-7; 12 bases line up with TRBD2. V lost 5 bases and J lost 3; bases outside the gene matches: 8. This CDR3 is 16 amino acids long. Germline CDR1 reads SGHVS; CDR2 reads FNYEAQ. The CDR3 sequence is CASSPTSGSWDYEQYF. CDR3 in DNA: TGTGCCAGCAGCCCGACTAGCGGGAGCTGGGACTACGAGCAGTACTTC.

The chain combines TRBV28 with TRBJ1-1, with a weak D call TRBD1 (6 bases). This CDR3 comprises 14 residues. V was shortened by 2 bases and J by 10 bases, with 17 bases between the two germline ends. Per the germline V gene, CDR1 is MDHEN and CDR2 is SYDVKM. In nucleotides, the CDR3 is TGTGCCAGCAGTTTAGGGGGGGCGGGGGGTCTAGCTTTCTTT. Protein product: CASSLGGAGGLAFF.